This T cell receptor (beta chain) comes out of a study of early T cells in non-severe SARS-CoV-2 infection. The CDR3 spans 17 residues. The germline CDR1 and CDR2 sequences are MNHNS and SASEGT. V shed 3 bases, J shed 0 bases, and the junction held 9 bases outside the gene matches. Unique molecular identifier tags were affixed to discrete cDNA molecules. TCRdb re-called the 5' RACE reads through MiXCR, storing one row per CDR3 protein. The sample yields some 80,000 distinct CDR3 sequences, approximately 15% seen once. Study outcomes and limitations: VDJdb matching favored anti-spike CD8 responses, missing private and CD4 specificities.

About this clonotype: Its antigen is not known.

Sequenced sample: whole blood. The clonotype comes from an adult who was a healthcare worker with PCR-confirmed SARS-CoV-2 infection or an uninfected control (not recorded which). The chain employs TRBV6-1 and TRBJ2-7; 9 nucleotides align to TRBD1. CDR3 bases: TGTGCCAGCAGTGAGAGGACAGGGGTGTGGAGCTCCTACGAGCAGTACTTC. Its translation is CASSERTGVWSSYEQYF.